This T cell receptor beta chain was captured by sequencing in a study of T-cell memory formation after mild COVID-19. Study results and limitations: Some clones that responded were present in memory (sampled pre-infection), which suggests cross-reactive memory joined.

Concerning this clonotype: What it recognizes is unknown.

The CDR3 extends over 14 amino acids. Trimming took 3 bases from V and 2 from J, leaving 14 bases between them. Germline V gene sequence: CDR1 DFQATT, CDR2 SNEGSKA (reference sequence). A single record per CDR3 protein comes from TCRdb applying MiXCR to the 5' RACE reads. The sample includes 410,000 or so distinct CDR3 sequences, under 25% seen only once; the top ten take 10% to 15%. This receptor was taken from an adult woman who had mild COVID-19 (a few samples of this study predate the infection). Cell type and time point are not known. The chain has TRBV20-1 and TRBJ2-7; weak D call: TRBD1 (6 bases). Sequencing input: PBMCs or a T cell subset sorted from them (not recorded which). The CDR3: CSASRARGTYEQYF. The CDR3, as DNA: TGCAGTGCTAGCCGAGCAAGGGGGACCTACGAGCAGTACTTC.